This T cell receptor beta chain was captured by sequencing in a study of cytomegalovirus exposure and HLA in healthy donors. Background on the study: When 398 donors were genotyped, over 80% of them were found to fall in the Caucasian-associated ancestry cluster. General study results and limits: Later work showed greater clonal expansion in HLA-associated TCR beta chains than in equally common others.

The PCR was carried out with 60 Vbeta primers and 13 Jbeta primers. Sequencing was performed with immunoSEQ multiplex PCR; in TCRdb, only in-frame clones are kept and a portion is missing. The top ten clones hold around 4.8% of a sample with some 97,000 clones, more than 60% of them seen once. The J segment lost 3 bases and the V segment lost 5 bases, leaving 6 bases of the junction unmatched. This CDR3 is 15 amino acids long. CDR1 SGHVS and CDR2 FQNEAQ come from the germline V gene. In regard to this clone: As yet, its antigen is unknown.

The genes are TRBV7-8 and TRBJ2-1; 8 nucleotides agree with TRBD2. This TCR was recovered from a woman under 30 in good health and CMV-seropositive. Sequencing input: PBMCs. The CDR3 DNA reads TGTGCCAGCAGCGGGAGACTAGCGATCTACAATGAGCAGTTCTTC. It encodes CASSGRLAIYNEQFF.